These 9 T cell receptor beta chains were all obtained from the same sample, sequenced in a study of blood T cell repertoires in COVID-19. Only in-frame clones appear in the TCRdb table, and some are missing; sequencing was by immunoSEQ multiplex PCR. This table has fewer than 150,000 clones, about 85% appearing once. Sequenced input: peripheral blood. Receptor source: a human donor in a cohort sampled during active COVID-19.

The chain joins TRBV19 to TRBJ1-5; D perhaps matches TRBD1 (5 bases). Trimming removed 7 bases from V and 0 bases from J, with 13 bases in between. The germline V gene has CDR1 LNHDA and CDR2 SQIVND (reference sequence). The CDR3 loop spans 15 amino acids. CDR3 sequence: CASTAGSNSNQPQHF. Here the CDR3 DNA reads TGTGCCAGTACGGCAGGGTCTAATAGCAATCAGCCCCAGCATTTT.

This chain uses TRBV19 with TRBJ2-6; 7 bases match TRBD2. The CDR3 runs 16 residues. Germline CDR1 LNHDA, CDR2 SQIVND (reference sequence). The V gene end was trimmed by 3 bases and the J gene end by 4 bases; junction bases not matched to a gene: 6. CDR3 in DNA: TGTGCCAGTAGTATTCGGGGGAGGGGCGGGGCCAACGTCCTGACTTTC. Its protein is CASSIRGRGGANVLTF.

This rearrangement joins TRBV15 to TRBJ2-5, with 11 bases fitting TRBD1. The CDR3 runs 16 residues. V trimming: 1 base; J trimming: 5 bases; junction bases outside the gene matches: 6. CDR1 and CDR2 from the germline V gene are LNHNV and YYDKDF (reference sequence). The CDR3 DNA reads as TGTGCCACCAGCAGAGGCGCGGGACAGGGGGAGGAGACCCAGTACTTC. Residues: CATSRGAGQGEETQYF.

CDR3 bases: TGTGCCACCAGCAGAGCAGGCGAGCAGTACTTC. Protein product: CATSRAGEQYF. The chain couples TRBV15 to TRBJ2-7, with D hard to call. This CDR3 is built from 11 residues. CDR1 and CDR2 from the germline V gene are LNHNV and YYDKDF (reference sequence). V was shortened by 1 base and J by 6 bases, with 4 bases between the two germline ends. The full variable domain, in which reference TRBV15 and TRBJ2-7 provide the parts outside the CDR3, is DAMVIQNPRYQVTQFGKPVTLSCSQTLNHNVMYWYQQKSSQAPKLLFHYYDKDFNNEADTPDNFQSRRPNTSFCFLDIRSPGLGDTAMYLCATSRAGEQYFGPGTRLTVT.

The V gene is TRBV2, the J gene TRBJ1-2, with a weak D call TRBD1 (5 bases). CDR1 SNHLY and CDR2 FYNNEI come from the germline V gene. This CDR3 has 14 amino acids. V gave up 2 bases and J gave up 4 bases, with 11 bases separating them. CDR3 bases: TGTGCCAGCAGTGAACAGGGAGGCATCTATGGCTACACCTTC. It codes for CASSEQGGIYGYTF.

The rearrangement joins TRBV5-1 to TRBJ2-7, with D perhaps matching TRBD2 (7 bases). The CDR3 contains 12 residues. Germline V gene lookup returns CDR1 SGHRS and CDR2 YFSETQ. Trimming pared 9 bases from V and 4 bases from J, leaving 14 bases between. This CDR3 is CAKGGAGYEQYF. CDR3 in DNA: TGCGCCAAGGGGGGGGCCGGGTACGAGCAGTACTTC.

The CDR3 DNA is TGTGCCAGCACGGGACTCACAGATACGCAGTATTTT. Its protein is CASTGLTDTQYF. The genes are TRBV2 and TRBJ2-3; TRBD2 might be the D (6 bases). From germline, CDR1 is SNHLY and CDR2 FYNNEI. Trimming left V 7 bases short and J 2 bases short, with 7 bases between. This CDR3 has 12 residues. Full variable domain (missing parts from reference TRBV2 and TRBJ2-3): EPEVTQTPSHQVTQMGQEVILRCVPISNHLYFYWYRQILGQKVEFLVSFYNNEISEKSEIFDDQFSVERPDGSNFTLKIRSTKLEDSAMYFCASTGLTDTQYFGPGTRLTVL.

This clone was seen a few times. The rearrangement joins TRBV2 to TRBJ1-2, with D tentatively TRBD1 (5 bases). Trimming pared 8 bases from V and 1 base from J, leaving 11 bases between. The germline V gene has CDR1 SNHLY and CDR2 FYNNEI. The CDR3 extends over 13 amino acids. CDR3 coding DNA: TGTGCCAGCCAGGGCAGGGATAACTATGGCTACACCTTC. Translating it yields CASQGRDNYGYTF.

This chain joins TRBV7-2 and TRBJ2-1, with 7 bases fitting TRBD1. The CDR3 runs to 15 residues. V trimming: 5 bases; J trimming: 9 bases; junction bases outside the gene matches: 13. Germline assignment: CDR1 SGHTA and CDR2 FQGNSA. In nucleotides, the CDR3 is TGTGCCAGCAGCAATAAGCTCGGGACAGTGAGTGAGCAGTTCTTC. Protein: CASSNKLGTVSEQFF. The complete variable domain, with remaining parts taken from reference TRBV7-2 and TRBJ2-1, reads GAGVSQSPSNKVTEKGKDVELRCDPISGHTALYWYRQSLGQGLEFLIYFQGNSAPDKSGLPSDRFSAERTGGSVSTLTIQRTQQEDSAVYLCASSNKLGTVSEQFFGPGTRLTVL.